This T cell receptor beta chain was profiled in a study of T cell responses to AZD1222 COVID-19 vaccine. TCRdb's table, derived via immunoSEQ multiplex PCR, lists solely in-frame clones and lacks some. The data contain 130,000 to 150,000 clones, approximately 78% of them seen just once; the ten biggest clones take up approximately 4%. Overall study findings and caveats: Nearly half of unique spike-specific TCRs reportedly avoided B.1.351 and B.1.1.7 mutated regions. Sampled repertoires all dated from after the peak T cell response.

This CDR3 has 15 amino acids. Germline-derived CDR1 and CDR2 are SGHRS and YFSETQ. Trimming took off 3 bases at V and 1 base at J, with 13 bases between the two ends. Note on this clone: Its antigen is unidentified.

The chain has TRBV5-1 and TRBJ1-1, with D possibly being TRBD1 (5 bases). This TCR was recovered from an adult in good health. Specimen: peripheral blood, collected on day 0 of MenACWY control vaccination. CDR3 sequence: CASSSLGVRNTEAFF. The CDR3 DNA reads as TGCGCCAGCAGCTCCTTGGGGGTTAGGAACACTGAAGCTTTCTTT.